Given below is one TCR beta chain in context. The target antigen is unknown. Profiled with immunoSEQ multiplex PCR; TCRdb holds only in-frame clones, not every one. The sample lists about 30,000 clones, 65% to 80% occurring once. Per the germline V gene, CDR1 is SGHRS and CDR2 is YFSETQ. V gave up 4 bases and J gave up 5 bases; unmatched junction bases: 13. The length of the CDR3 is 19 residues. This sample was included in a study of graft-versus-host responses after intestinal transplantation. Overall study findings and caveats: HvG clone declines early post-transplant were associated with peak circulating GvH levels.

Graft-derived tissue was subjected to processing to liberate intraepithelial and lamina propria lymphocytes. The sequences come from ileum tissue, collected 98 days after intestinal transplantation. The source is a human patient who received an intestinal transplant, so some T cells may come from the graft donor. J is TRBJ2-1 and V is TRBV5-1, with 15 bases lining up with TRBD2. CDR3 bases: TGCGCCAGCAGCCCCTCGTCGGGACTAGCGGGGGGACTAGACAATGAGCAGTTCTTC. It translates to CASSPSSGLAGGLDNEQFF. Filled out from reference TRBV5-1 and TRBJ2-1, the complete variable domain reads KAGVTQTPRYLIKTRGQQVTLSCSPISGHRSVSWYQQTPGQGLQFLFEYFSETQRNKGNFPGRFSGRQFSNSRSEMNVSTLELGDSALYLCASSPSSGLAGGLDNEQFFGPGTRLTVL.